A single TCR beta chain is shown here with its context. This specimen belongs to a study of blood T cell repertoires in COVID-19. Study background: COVID-19 samples, acute and convalescent, were from the United States, Italy and Spain. Nucleic acid was either cDNA or gDNA, and it came from T cells, B-cell-depleted T cells, or PBMCs.

In the source study's methods: Using reference gene primer amplification, nucleated cell counts were estimated. Measured with immunoSEQ multiplex PCR; TCRdb has only the in-frame clones, and not every one. V, J and clone size are those of that table, while D and trimming were read from the DNA. There are about 160,000 clones in the sample; under 85% occur only once, and 13% lies in the top ten. This CDR3 has 23 residues. The germline V gene has CDR1 LNHNV and CDR2 YYDKDF (reference sequence). Trimming removed 0 bases from V and 3 bases from J, with 33 bases in between. The sample consisted of peripheral blood. The clonotype originates from a man between 70 and 80 years old who had recovered from COVID-19. The gene calls are TRBV15 and TRBJ2-1, with D possibly matching TRBD2 (6 bases). The CDR3 sequence: CATSRDRGTGRDFGVQFYNEQFF. CDR3 DNA sequence: TGTGCCACCAGCAGAGATCGGGGGACGGGAAGGGACTTTGGTGTCCAATTCTACAATGAGCAGTTCTTC.